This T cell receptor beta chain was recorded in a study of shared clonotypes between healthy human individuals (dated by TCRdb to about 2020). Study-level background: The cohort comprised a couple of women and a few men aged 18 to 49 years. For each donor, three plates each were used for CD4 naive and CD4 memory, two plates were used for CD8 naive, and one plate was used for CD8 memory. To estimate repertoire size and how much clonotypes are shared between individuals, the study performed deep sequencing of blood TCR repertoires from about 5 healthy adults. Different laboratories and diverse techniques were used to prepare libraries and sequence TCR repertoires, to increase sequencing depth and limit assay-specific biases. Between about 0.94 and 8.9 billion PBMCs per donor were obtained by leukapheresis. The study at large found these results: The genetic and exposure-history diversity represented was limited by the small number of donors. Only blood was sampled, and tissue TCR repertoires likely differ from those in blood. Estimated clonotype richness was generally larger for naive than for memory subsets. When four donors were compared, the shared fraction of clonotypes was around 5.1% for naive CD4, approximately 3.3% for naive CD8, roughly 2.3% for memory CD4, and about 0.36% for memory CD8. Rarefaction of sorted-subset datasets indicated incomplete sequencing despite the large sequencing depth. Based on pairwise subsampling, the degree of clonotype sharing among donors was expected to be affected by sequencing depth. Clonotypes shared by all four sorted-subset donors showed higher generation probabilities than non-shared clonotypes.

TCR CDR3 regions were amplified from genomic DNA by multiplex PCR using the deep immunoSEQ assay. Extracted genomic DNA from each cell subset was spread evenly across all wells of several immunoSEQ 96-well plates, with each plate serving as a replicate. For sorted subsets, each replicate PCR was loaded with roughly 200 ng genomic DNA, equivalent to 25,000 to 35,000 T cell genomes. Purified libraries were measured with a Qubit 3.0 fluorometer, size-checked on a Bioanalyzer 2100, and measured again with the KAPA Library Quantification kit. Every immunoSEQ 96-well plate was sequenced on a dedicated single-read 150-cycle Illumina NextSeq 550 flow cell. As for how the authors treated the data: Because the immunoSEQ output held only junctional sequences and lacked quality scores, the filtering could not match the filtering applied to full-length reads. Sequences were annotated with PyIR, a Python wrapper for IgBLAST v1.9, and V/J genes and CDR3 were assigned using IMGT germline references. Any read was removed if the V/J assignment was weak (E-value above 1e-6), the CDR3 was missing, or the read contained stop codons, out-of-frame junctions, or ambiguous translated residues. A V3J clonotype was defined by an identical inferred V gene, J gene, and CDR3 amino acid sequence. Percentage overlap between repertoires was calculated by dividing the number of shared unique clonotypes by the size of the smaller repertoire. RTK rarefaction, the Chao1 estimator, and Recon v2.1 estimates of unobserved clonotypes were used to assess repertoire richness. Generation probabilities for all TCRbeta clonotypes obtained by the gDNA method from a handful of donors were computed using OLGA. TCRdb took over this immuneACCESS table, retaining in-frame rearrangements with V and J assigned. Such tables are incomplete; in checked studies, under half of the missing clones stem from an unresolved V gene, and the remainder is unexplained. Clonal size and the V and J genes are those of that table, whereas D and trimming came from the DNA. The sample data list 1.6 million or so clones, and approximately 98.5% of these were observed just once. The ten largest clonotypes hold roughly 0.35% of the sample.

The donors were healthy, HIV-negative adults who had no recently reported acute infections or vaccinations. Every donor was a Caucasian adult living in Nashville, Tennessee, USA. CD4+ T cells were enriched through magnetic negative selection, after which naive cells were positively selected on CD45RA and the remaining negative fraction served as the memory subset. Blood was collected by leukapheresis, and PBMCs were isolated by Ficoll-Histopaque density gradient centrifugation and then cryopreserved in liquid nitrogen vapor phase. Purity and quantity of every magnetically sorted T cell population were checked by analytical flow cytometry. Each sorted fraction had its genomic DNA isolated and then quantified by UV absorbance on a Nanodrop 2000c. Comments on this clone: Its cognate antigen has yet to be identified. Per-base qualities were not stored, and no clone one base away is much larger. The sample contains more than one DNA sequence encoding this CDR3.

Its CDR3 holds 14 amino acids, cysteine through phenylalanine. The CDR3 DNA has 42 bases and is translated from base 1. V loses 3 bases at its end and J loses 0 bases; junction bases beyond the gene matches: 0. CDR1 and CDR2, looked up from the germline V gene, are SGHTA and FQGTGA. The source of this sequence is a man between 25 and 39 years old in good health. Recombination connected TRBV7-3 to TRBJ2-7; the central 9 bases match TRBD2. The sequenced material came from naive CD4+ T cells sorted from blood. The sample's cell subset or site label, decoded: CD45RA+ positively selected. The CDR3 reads CASSLTSGSYEQYF. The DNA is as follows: TGTGCCAGCAGCTTGACTAGCGGCTCCTACGAGCAGTACTTC.